The clone carrying this T cell receptor beta chain was observed a handful of times. V lost 0 bases, J lost 6 bases, and 9 bases stayed unmatched. The CDR3 sequence is 15 residues long. From germline, CDR1 is SGDLS and CDR2 YYNGEE. The sample belongs to a study of blood T cells in healthy people across ages. The second PCR ran roughly 6 to 12 cycles with a sample-barcoded 5' primer and J-beta primers. In TCRdb, the 5' RACE reads were re-called with MiXCR into one record per CDR3 protein. The table includes around 600,000 distinct CDR3 sequences, around 48% detected once. The source material was blood. V is TRBV9 and J is TRBJ2-7; 7 bases map to TRBD2. The sequence was collected from an elderly man in good health. The CDR3 here is CASSVAPAGGGEQYF. The CDR3 nucleotides are TGTGCCAGCAGCGTAGCTCCAGCCGGCGGGGGCGAGCAGTACTTC.